These T cell receptor beta chains were read from a single sample in a study of cytomegalovirus exposure and HLA in healthy donors. Using immunoSEQ multiplex PCR, the repertoire was profiled, and TCRdb retains in-frame clones only, with some absent. The sample has under 90,000 clones, about 84% seen once; the top ten hold nearly 3.5%. The sample was PBMCs. The source is a man between 40 and 49 years old in good health and CMV-seronegative. Both conserved end residues are trimmed from each CDR3. A D gene is named only where the DNA matches it firmly.

J gene | V gene | D gene | CDR3 protein
TRBJ2-2 | TRBV2 | NA | ATAMTANTGELF
TRBJ1-2 | TRBV7-8 | NA | SSSLRGRAADGYT
TRBJ2-2 | TRBV30 | TRBD1 | AWSRQGAGGELF
TRBJ1-3 | TRBV5-6 | NA | ASSSGGNTIY
TRBJ2-5 | TRBV5-1 | NA | ASSSGGQTQY
TRBJ2-5 | TRBV15 | TRBD1 | ATSMRGQVPQETQY
TRBJ1-6 | TRBV6-6 | NA | ASTSQGSDSPLH
TRBJ1-1 | TRBV18 | TRBD1 | ASSPGQENTEAF
TRBJ1-6 | TRBV30 | TRBD1 | ACPLGTGSVNSPLH
TRBJ1-5 | TRBV6-5 | TRBD1 | ASSRGTGGDQPQH
TRBJ1-2 | TRBV19 | NA | ASSPEGRENYGYT
TRBJ2-3 | TRBV5-1 | TRBD1 | ASSSGQVTTDTQY
TRBJ1-1 | TRBV4-2 | NA | ASSQEVRGEAF
TRBJ2-2 | TRBV9 | NA | ASSVVLAGTGELF
TRBJ2-3 | TRBV6-1 | NA | ASSEKGPGTDTQY
TRBJ1-4 | TRBV7-8 | NA | ASSLGAAHEKLF
TRBJ1-2 | TRBV19 | TRBD1 | ASSPLTGGRGYT
TRBJ1-6 | TRBV5-1 | NA | ASSGTGSDASPLH
TRBJ1-1 | TRBV5-1 | NA | ASSHPWQNTEAF
TRBJ1-5 | TRBV28 | TRBD1 | ASSFPGGFHQPQH
TRBJ2-5 | TRBV7-2 | NA | ASSPRTGGTQY
TRBJ1-4 | TRBV5-1 | TRBD1 | ASSVNPGQGEKLF
TRBJ2-1 | TRBV7-7 | TRBD1 | ASSLSGDSYNEQF
TRBJ2-3 | TRBV5-1 | NA | ASSPAGESGWSTDTQY
TRBJ1-1 | TRBV5-1 | TRBD1 | ASSSGTGSGEAF
TRBJ1-3 | TRBV18 | NA | ASTPPWSGGLANTIY
TRBJ2-5 | TRBV28 | TRBD2 | ASSDPGLALETQY
TRBJ2-7 | TRBV4-3 | NA | ASSQRPQGRDEQY
TRBJ2-5 | TRBV4-2 | NA | ASSQGVAEETQY
TRBJ1-1 | TRBV5-1 | TRBD1 | ASSLGGTGANTEAF
TRBJ2-5 | TRBV7-6 | NA | ASSSEETQY
TRBJ2-7 | TRBV6-6 | NA | ASSYSTPLSYEQY
TRBJ1-1 | TRBV4-1 | NA | ASSQPGTLNTEAF
TRBJ1-1 | TRBV14 | NA | ASSQVEAGAF
TRBJ1-3 | TRBV7-9 | TRBD1 | ASSMGQGGNTIY
TRBJ2-1 | TRBV27 | TRBD2 | ASRRGAYNEQF
TRBJ2-7 | TRBV7-3 | TRBD1 | ASSQSTDRAEQY
TRBJ1-2 | TRBV21-1 | NA | ASSGRTGTENYGYT
TRBJ1-1 | TRBV30 | NA | AWRALNTEAF
TRBJ2-5 | TRBV19 | NA | ASSIYAARGAQETQY
TRBJ2-2 | TRBV2 | NA | ASSEILSTGELF
TRBJ2-6 | TRBV29-1 | NA | AGRGPGANVLT
TRBJ1-4 | TRBV7-9 | NA | ASSLVTGLEKLF
TRBJ2-1 | TRBV30 | NA | AWSTSTDNEQF
TRBJ1-2 | TRBV7-2 | NA | ASSSMAEGSRYT
TRBJ2-7 | TRBV5-1 | TRBD2 | ASREPGLAGVREQY
TRBJ1-1 | TRBV7-9 | NA | ASTHGATDPIRGAF
TRBJ1-1 | TRBV7-6 | NA | ASSLGGEGTEAF
TRBJ1-3 | TRBV6-5 | TRBD1 | ASSYSRDRAGNTIY
TRBJ2-7 | TRBV7-3 | NA | ASSLNGGSYEQY
TRBJ2-2 | TRBV28 | NA | ASSSVQGGTGELF
TRBJ1-1 | TRBV6-1 | NA | ATPAHTEAF
TRBJ2-7 | TRBV7-9 | TRBD1 | ASSSGQGARYEQY
TRBJ1-1 | TRBV19 | NA | ASKSGRCEAF